This T cell receptor beta chain was recorded in a study of cytomegalovirus exposure and HLA in healthy donors. Study overall: Of all 400 or so donors who were genotyped, about 80% belonged to the Caucasian-associated ancestry cluster. Findings of the study overall: For most TCR beta V segments, an earlier analysis put the productive rate at about 87% or about 30% of the time.

PCR amplification relied on 60 Vbeta primers (plus 13 Jbeta primers). As handled by the study authors: Counted up in a later analysis, unique TCR beta chains came to 60 million to 95 million, with around 10 million shared. Measured with immunoSEQ multiplex PCR; TCRdb has only the in-frame clones, and not every one. V and J calls plus clone size are reproduced from that table; the DNA served to infer D and trimming. The repertoire includes some 130,000 clones, approximately 77% of them detected once, and about 1.5% sits in the top ten. The CDR3 spans 14 residues. Germline trimming cut 5 bases from V and 3 bases from J; bases unmatched to any gene: 7. Germline loops: CDR1 SGHDT, CDR2 YYEEEE. As regards this clone: Its antigen remains unidentified.

The chain joins TRBV5-6 to TRBJ1-1, with 7 bases identical to TRBD1. The sequence was obtained from a woman aged 35 to 49 in good health and CMV-seronegative. The sequencing input was PBMCs. This chain's CDR3 is CASRRQGRDTEAFF. In DNA form, the CDR3 reads TGTGCCAGCAGGAGACAGGGAAGGGACACTGAAGCTTTCTTT.